These T cell receptor beta chains were read from a single sample in a study of beta chain features in type 1 diabetes. Measured with immunoSEQ multiplex PCR; TCRdb has only the in-frame clones, and not every one. The table has 160,000 or so clones, about 9.8% seen once. The specimen sequenced was central memory CD4+ T cells from blood. The origin of the receptors is a woman younger than 30 in good health. The CDR3 runs from the conserved cysteine through the conserved F or W. Fields, in order: V gene, D gene, clone size, J gene, CDR3 protein, CDR3 DNA. The D gene is left open where the match is weak. Clone sizes are given selectively: once, few, many, or a class where the clone is expanded.

TRBV30	TRBD2	.	TRBJ2-5	CAWSPGLAGAREFQYF	TGTGCCTGGAGTCCCGGACTAGCGGGAGCGAGAGAGTTCCAGTACTTC
TRBV5-1	.	.	TRBJ2-1	CASSSAEAGSEEQFF	TGCGCCAGCAGCTCAGCCGAGGCGGGGAGTGAGGAGCAGTTCTTC
TRBV7-6	TRBD2	few	TRBJ2-5	CASSLAGGPGLETQYF	TGTGCCAGCAGCTTGGCGGGAGGGCCGGGTTTGGAGACCCAGTACTTC
TRBV6-6	TRBD2	.	TRBJ2-5	CASSSAGGGETQYF	TGTGCCAGCAGTTCCGCGGGGGGCGGGGAGACCCAGTACTTC
TRBV7-6	TRBD1	.	TRBJ2-1	CASSRGTGDYNEQFF	TGTGCCAGCAGCCGCGGGACAGGAGATTACAATGAGCAGTTCTTC
TRBV7-2	.	.	TRBJ2-3	CASSFAGATDTQYF	TGTGCCAGCAGCTTCGCGGGGGCCACAGATACGCAGTATTTT
TRBV2	.	.	TRBJ1-5	CASSLDRNSNQPQHF	TGTGCCAGCAGTTTAGACAGGAATAGCAATCAGCCCCAGCATTTT
TRBV6-5	.	.	TRBJ2-2	CALRRSENTGELFF	TGTGCCCTAAGGAGGAGCGAGAACACCGGGGAGCTGTTTTTT
TRBV30	.	.	TRBJ1-2	CAWSVRGGYTF	TGTGCCTGGAGTGTACGCGGAGGCTACACCTTC
TRBV21-1	.	many	TRBJ2-6	CASIPQGVGANVLTF	TGTGCCAGCATTCCCCAGGGGGTTGGGGCCAACGTCCTGACTTTC
TRBV11-2	.	few	TRBJ1-1	CASSLGPHDRRGFF	TGTGCCAGCAGCTTAGGCCCCCACGACAGGAGAGGTTTCTTT
TRBV19	.	.	TRBJ1-2	CASSPVDTPLGYTF	TGTGCCAGTAGTCCCGTGGACACCCCTCTAGGCTACACCTTC
TRBV12-5	.	few	TRBJ2-5	CASVPGAEETQYF	TGTGCTAGTGTCCCTGGGGCCGAAGAGACCCAGTACTTC
TRBV11-2	TRBD1	few	TRBJ2-6	CASSKTGDGANVLTF	TGTGCCAGCAGCAAGACAGGGGACGGGGCCAACGTCCTGACTTTC
TRBV29-1	.	medium-sized	TRBJ1-2	CSVEVGGSYTF	TGCAGCGTTGAAGTGGGGGGGAGCTACACCTTC
TRBV2	.	few	TRBJ2-5	CASSEETQYF	TGTGCCAGCAGCGAAGAGACCCAGTACTTC
TRBV2	.	.	TRBJ1-2	CASRQATGGYTF	TGTGCCAGCAGACAGGCCACGGGCGGCTACACCTTC
TRBV2	TRBD1	.	TRBJ1-2	CASSVDRAGGYTF	TGTGCCAGCAGCGTGGACAGGGCGGGTGGCTACACCTTC
TRBV13	TRBD1	.	TRBJ1-6	CASSLGGQGGSPLHF	TGTGCCAGCAGCTTAGGTGGACAGGGAGGTTCACCCCTCCACTTT
TRBV30	TRBD2	.	TRBJ2-2	CAWNKRGGTGELFF	TGTGCCTGGAACAAACGGGGGGGCACCGGGGAGCTGTTTTTT
TRBV6-5	TRBD1	.	TRBJ1-4	CASRDRAEKLFF	TGTGCCAGCAGGGACAGGGCTGAAAAACTGTTTTTT
TRBV7-9	TRBD1	few	TRBJ1-2	CASSLRSQGALSGYTF	TGTGCCAGCAGCTTAAGGAGTCAGGGGGCGCTTTCTGGCTACACCTTC
TRBV11-3	TRBD2	.	TRBJ2-1	CASSLGLAGSNEQFF	TGTGCCAGCAGCCTGGGACTAGCGGGAAGCAATGAGCAGTTCTTC
TRBV9	.	.	TRBJ2-3	CASSRGVDTQYF	TGTGCCAGCAGCCGGGGAGTGGATACGCAGTATTTT
TRBV6-5	TRBD1	.	TRBJ1-5	CASRPTGVGNQPQHF	TGTGCCAGCAGACCGACAGGGGTGGGCAATCAGCCCCAGCATTTT
TRBV6-1	TRBD2	few	TRBJ2-5	CASSGRPGLADQETQYF	TGTGCCAGCAGTGGAAGACCGGGACTAGCGGACCAAGAGACCCAGTACTTC
TRBV15	.	.	TRBJ1-2	CATSREDGAGGYTF	TGTGCCACCAGCAGAGAGGACGGGGCGGGAGGCTACACCTTC
TRBV2	TRBD2	.	TRBJ2-1	CASRRGGSSYNEQFF	TGTGCCAGCAGGAGGGGCGGGAGCTCCTACAATGAGCAGTTCTTC